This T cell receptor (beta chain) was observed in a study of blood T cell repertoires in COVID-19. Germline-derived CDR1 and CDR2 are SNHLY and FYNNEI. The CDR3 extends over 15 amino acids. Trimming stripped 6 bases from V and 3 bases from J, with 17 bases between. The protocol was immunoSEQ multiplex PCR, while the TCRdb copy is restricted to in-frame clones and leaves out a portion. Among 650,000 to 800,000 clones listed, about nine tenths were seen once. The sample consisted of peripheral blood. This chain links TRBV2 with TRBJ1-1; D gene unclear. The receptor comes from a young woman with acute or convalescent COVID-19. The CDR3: CASSEILQSYTEAFF. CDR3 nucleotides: TGTGCCAGCAGCGAGATCCTACAGAGTTACACTGAAGCTTTCTTT.